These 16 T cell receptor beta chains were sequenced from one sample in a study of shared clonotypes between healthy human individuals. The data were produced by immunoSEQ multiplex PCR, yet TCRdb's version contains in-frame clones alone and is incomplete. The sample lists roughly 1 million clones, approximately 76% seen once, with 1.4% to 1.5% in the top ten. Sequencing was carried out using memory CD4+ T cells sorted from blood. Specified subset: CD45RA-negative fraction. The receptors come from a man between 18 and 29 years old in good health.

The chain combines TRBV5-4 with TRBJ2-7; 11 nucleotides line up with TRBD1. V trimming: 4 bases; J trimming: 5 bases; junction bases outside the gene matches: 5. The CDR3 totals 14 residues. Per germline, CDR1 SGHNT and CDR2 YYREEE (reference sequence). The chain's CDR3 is CASSPDRGRDEQYF. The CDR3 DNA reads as TGTGCCAGCAGCCCGGACAGGGGGCGAGACGAGCAGTACTTC.

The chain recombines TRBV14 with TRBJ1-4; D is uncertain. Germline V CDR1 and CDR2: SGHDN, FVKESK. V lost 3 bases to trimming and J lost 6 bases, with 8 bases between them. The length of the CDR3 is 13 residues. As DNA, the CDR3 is TGTGCCAGCAGCCAGGTTCCTCATGAAAAACTGTTTTTT. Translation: CASSQVPHEKLFF.

CDR3 in amino acids: CASSKAGRSPRGAFF. In DNA form, the CDR3 reads TGTGCCAGCAGCAAAGCCGGCAGGTCGCCGAGGGGCGCTTTCTTT. V gene TRBV21-1 combines with J gene TRBJ1-1. TRBV21-1 is recorded as a pseudogene. The CDR3 contains 15 residues.

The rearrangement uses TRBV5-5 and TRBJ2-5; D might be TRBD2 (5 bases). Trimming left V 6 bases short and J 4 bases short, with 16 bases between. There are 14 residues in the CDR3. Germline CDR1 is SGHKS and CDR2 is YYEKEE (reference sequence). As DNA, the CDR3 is TGTGCCAGCACCCGCGGGTTCGGAGGAGAGACCCAGTACTTC. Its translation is CASTRGFGGETQYF.

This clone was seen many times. The CDR3: CSASLGFGQYF. In nucleotides, the CDR3 is TGCAGTGCTAGTCTGGGATTCGGCCAGTACTTC. This rearrangement joins TRBV20-1 to TRBJ2-4; D is undetermined. The CDR3 contains 11 residues. Germline loops: CDR1 DFQATT, CDR2 SNEGSKA (reference sequence). Trimming cost V 3 bases and J 13 bases, with 13 bases left between them.

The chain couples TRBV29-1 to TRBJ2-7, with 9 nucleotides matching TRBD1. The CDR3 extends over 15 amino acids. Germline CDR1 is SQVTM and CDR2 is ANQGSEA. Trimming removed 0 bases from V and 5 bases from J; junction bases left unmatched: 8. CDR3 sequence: CSVEDRRDRVHEQYF. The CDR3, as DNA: TGCAGCGTTGAAGATCGTAGGGACAGGGTCCACGAGCAGTACTTC.

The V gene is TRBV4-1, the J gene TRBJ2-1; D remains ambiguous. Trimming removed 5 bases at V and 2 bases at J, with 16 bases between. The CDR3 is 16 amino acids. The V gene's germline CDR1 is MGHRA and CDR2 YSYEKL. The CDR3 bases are TGCGCCAGCAGCAGCTTCGTTGCGCTCCCCTACAATGAGCAGTTCTTC. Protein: CASSSFVALPYNEQFF.

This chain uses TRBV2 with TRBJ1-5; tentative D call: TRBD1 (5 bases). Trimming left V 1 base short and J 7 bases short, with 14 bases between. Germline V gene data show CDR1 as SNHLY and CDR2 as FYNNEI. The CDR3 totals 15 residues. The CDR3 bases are TGTGCCAGCAGTGAAGGTTCAGGGCAACGGCAGCCCCAGCATTTT. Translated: CASSEGSGQRQPQHF. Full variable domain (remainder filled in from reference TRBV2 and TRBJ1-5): EPEVTQTPSHQVTQMGQEVILRCVPISNHLYFYWYRQILGQKVEFLVSFYNNEISEKSEIFDDQFSVERPDGSNFTLKIRSTKLEDSAMYFCASSEGSGQRQPQHFGDGTRLSIL.

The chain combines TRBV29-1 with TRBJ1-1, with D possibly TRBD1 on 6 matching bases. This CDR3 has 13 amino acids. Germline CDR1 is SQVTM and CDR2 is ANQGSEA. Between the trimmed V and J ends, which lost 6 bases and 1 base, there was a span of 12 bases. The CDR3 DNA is TGCAGCGTAGACAGGTCTCGGAACACTGAAGCTTTCTTT. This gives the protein CSVDRSRNTEAFF.

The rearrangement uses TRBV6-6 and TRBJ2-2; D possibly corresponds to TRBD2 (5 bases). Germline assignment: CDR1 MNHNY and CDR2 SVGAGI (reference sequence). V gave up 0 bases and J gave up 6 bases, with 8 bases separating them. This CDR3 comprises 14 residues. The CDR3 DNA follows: TGTGCCAGCAGTTACTCGAGGGCCGCCGGGGAGCTGTTTTTT. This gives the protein CASSYSRAAGELFF.

CDR3 in amino acids: CASTQGLNEKLFF. The CDR3 DNA follows: TGTGCCAGCACGCAGGGACTTAATGAAAAACTGTTTTTT. V is TRBV2 and J is TRBJ1-4, with a possible D match to TRBD1 (5 bases). The CDR3 runs 13 residues. V gave up 7 bases and J gave up 4 bases, with 10 bases separating them. Germline lookup yields CDR1 SNHLY and CDR2 FYNNEI. The full variable domain, with the rest looked up from reference TRBV2 and TRBJ1-4, is EPEVTQTPSHQVTQMGQEVILRCVPISNHLYFYWYRQILGQKVEFLVSFYNNEISEKSEIFDDQFSVERPDGSNFTLKIRSTKLEDSAMYFCASTQGLNEKLFFGSGTQLSVL.

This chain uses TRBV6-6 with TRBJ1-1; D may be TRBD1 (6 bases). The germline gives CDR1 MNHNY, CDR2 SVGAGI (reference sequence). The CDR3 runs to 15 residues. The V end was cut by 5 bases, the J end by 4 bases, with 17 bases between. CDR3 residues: CASSPQQGRRTEAFF. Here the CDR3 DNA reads TGTGCCAGCAGTCCTCAACAGGGCCGTCGCACTGAAGCTTTCTTT.

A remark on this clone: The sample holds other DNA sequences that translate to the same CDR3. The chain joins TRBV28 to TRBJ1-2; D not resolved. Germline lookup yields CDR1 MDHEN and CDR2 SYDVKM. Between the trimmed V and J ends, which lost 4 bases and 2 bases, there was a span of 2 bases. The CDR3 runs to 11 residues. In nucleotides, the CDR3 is TGTGCCAGCAGTTACAACTATGGCTACACCTTC. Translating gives CASSYNYGYTF.

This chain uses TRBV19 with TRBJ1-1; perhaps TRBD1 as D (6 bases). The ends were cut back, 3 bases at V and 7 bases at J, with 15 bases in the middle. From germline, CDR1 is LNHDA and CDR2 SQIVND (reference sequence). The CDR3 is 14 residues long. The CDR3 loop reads CASSMVGGHGEAFF. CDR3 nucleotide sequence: TGTGCCAGTAGTATGGTTGGGGGGCATGGTGAAGCTTTCTTT.

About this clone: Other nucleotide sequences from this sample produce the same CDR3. The CDR3 protein is CAWSVEYNEQFF. CDR3 nucleotides: TGTGCCTGGAGTGTCGAGTACAATGAGCAGTTCTTC. V gene TRBV30 combines with J gene TRBJ2-1; D unresolved. Trimming shortened V by 0 bases and J by 4 bases, and 4 bases separated the two germline ends. The germline CDR1 and CDR2 sequences are GTSNPN and SVGIG (reference sequence). CDR3 size: 12 residues.

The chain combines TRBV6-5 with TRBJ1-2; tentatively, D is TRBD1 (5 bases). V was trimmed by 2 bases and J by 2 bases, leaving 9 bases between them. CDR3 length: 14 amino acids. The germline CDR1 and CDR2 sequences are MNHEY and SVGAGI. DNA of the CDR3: TGTGCCAGCAGTTACGGAGGGGTCAACTATGGCTACACCTTC. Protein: CASSYGGVNYGYTF.